Sequencing of this TCR beta chain was carried out in a study of beta chain features in type 1 diabetes. General study findings and limits: All four CD4+ subsets of Type 1 diabetes patients contained TCRB CDR3s that were moderately but significantly shorter.

Sequenced material consisted of expressed TCRB transcripts (all of the isolated RNA was reverse transcribed). Data came from immunoSEQ multiplex PCR; TCRdb stores just in-frame clones and leaves some out. The sample lists under 350,000 clones, approximately 25% occurring once. In total, each donor contributed a single heparinised blood draw that averaged about 100 mL. Cells sorted by CD45RO/CCR7/CD25/CD127/CD95/CD27 comprised CD4+ naive, central memory, regulatory and stem cell-like memory cells. This clone has just a few counts. Antigen specificity is unknown. Sequences were obtained from naive CD4+ T cells from blood. This TCR was sampled from a woman aged 30 to 39 with type 1 diabetes.

CDR3 residues: CASFPGLAGNNEQFF. CDR3 bases: TGTGCCAGTTTTCCGGGACTAGCGGGAAACAATGAGCAGTTCTTC. The chain employs TRBV5-4 and TRBJ2-1; 13 bases fit TRBD2. Germline CDR1 is SGHNT and CDR2 is YYREEE (reference sequence). Germline trimming cut 8 bases from V and 5 bases from J; bases unmatched to any gene: 7. There are 15 residues in the CDR3.